These 13 T cell receptor beta chains came from one sample sequenced in a study of follicular helper T cells after annual influenza vaccination. Assay used: immunoSEQ multiplex PCR; TCRdb lists only in-frame clones, some missing. Of around 3,000 clones in the sample, around 80% were seen once. Indicated time point: 2014-2015 season, 7 days after vaccination. Sequenced material: CXCR5+ CD38- circulating T follicular helper cells from blood, taken 7 days after influenza vaccination. The subset is: circulating Tfh, non-naive CD4+CXCR5+PD-1+ (ICOS+CD38+ or ICOS-CD38-). These receptors all stem from an adult who received the influenza vaccine.

This rearrangement joins TRBV10-3 to TRBJ1-1, with D maybe TRBD1 (6 bases). V lost 10 bases and J lost 7, with 13 bases in between. The CDR3 is 11 residues long. The germline gives CDR1 ENHRY, CDR2 SYGVKD. The CDR3 is CATTDSFEAFF. The CDR3 region has the DNA TGTGCCACCACGGACAGCTTTGAAGCTTTCTTT.

The chain combines TRBV10-3 with TRBJ2-5; perhaps D is TRBD1 or TRBD2 (5 bases each). The V gene lost 4 bases and the J gene lost 1 base, with 10 bases spanning the gap. This CDR3 is built from 14 residues. Germline CDR1 and CDR2: ENHRY and SYGVKD. The CDR3 DNA reads as TGTGCCATCAGTGGAGGGGCCCTCCAAGAGACCCAGTACTTC. It is translated as CAISGGALQETQYF.

The rearrangement links TRBV4-1 to TRBJ1-4; no clear D gene. The V and J ends lost 1 base and 0 bases respectively, with 6 bases between them. This CDR3 is 15 amino acids long. Per germline, CDR1 MGHRA and CDR2 YSYEKL. The CDR3 DNA sequence: TGCGCCAGCAGCCAAGGAAGGGCAACTAATGAAAAACTGTTTTTT. Translated: CASSQGRATNEKLFF.

J is TRBJ1-6 and V is TRBV5-4, with a weak D call TRBD1 (5 bases). Per germline, CDR1 SGHNT and CDR2 YYREEE (reference sequence). Deletions cut 2 bases from V and 9 bases from J, with 12 bases between. The CDR3 is made up of 14 amino acids. In DNA form, the CDR3 reads TGTGCCAGCAGCTTAGGCAGGGAATTTTCACCCCTCCACTTT. It is translated as CASSLGREFSPLHF. Filled out from reference TRBV5-4 and TRBJ1-6, the complete variable domain reads ETGVTQSPTHLIKTRGQQVTLRCSSQSGHNTVSWYQQALGQGPQFIFQYYREEENGRGNFPPRFSGLQFPNYSSELNVNALELDDSALYLCASSLGREFSPLHFGNGTRLTVT.

The chain has TRBV19 and TRBJ1-2, with D perhaps matching TRBD1 (5 bases). The CDR3 totals 15 residues. Per germline, CDR1 LNHDA and CDR2 SQIVND (reference sequence). V gave up 9 bases and J gave up 1 base, with 18 bases separating them. The DNA for the CDR3 is TGTGCCAGCCAGGACAATCCCCTCAATAACTATGGCTACACCTTC. Residues: CASQDNPLNNYGYTF.

The V call is TRBV5-4, the J call TRBJ2-1; 12 bases are shared with TRBD2. Trimming at V came to 4 bases and at J to 5 bases, leaving 7 bases not matched to a gene. Per germline, CDR1 SGHNT and CDR2 YYREEE (reference sequence). CDR3 size: 16 residues. CDR3 bases: TGTGCCAGCAGCCCAAGACGGACTAGCGGGGACAATGAGCAGTTCTTC. Residues: CASSPRRTSGDNEQFF.

The rearrangement uses TRBV6-5 and TRBJ1-5, with D maybe TRBD1 (6 bases). CDR1 MNHEY and CDR2 SVGAGI come from the germline V gene. The CDR3 has 15 residues. Trimming took 1 base from V and 9 from J, leaving 16 bases between them. CDR3 region: CASSYFTGQIRPQHF. The CDR3, as DNA: TGTGCCAGCAGTTACTTCACCGGACAGATACGGCCCCAGCATTTT.

In this sample, this clone turned up once. V and J are TRBV19 and TRBJ2-3; 14 nucleotides match TRBD2. V shed 5 bases, J shed 4 bases, and the junction held 2 bases outside the gene matches. Germline-derived CDR1 and CDR2 are LNHDA and SQIVND (reference sequence). CDR3 length: 15 amino acids. CDR3 region: CASSPTSGGADTQYF. CDR3 DNA: TGTGCCAGTAGTCCGACTAGCGGGGGGGCAGATACGCAGTATTTT.

The chain carries TRBV12-5 and TRBJ1-1, with TRBD1 matching over 7 bases. This CDR3 spans 13 amino acids. Germline lookup yields CDR1 LGHNT and CDR2 FRNRAP. The V and J ends lost 7 bases and 2 bases, in that order; junction bases with no gene match: 4. This chain's CDR3 is CASEGTANTEAFF. The CDR3 nucleotides are TGTGCTAGTGAGGGGACAGCAAACACTGAAGCTTTCTTT.

V is TRBV5-5 and J is TRBJ1-2; no firm D call. This CDR3 has 12 amino acids. V was shortened by 5 bases and J by 1 base, with 6 bases between the two germline ends. Looked up from germline, CDR1 is SGHKS and CDR2 is YYEKEE (reference sequence). As DNA, the CDR3 is TGTGCCAGCAGGTGGGGTAACTATGGCTACACCTTC. Translation gives CASRWGNYGYTF.

The rearrangement joins TRBV21-1 to TRBJ2-1; the DNA was not used to check the table's D call, TRBD1. TRBV21-1 is designated a pseudogene. This CDR3 is 12 amino acids long. The CDR3 loop is CASKQSYNEQFF. DNA for the CDR3: TGTGCCAGCAAACAGAGCTACAATGAGCAGTTCTTC.

The chain employs TRBV4-2 and TRBJ2-5; D call uncertain. Trimming shortened V by 0 bases and J by 7 bases, and 12 bases separated the two germline ends. Germline loops: CDR1 LGHNA, CDR2 YNFKEQ. This CDR3 is built from 14 residues. DNA for the CDR3: TGTGCCAGCAGCCAAGAGCAAGCCTCAGGGACCCAGTACTTC. Protein product: CASSQEQASGTQYF.

The V and J genes are TRBV7-9 and TRBJ2-5; D call uncertain. There are 14 residues in the CDR3. Germline CDR1 reads SEHNR; CDR2 reads FQNEAQ (reference sequence). The V end was cut by 0 bases, the J end by 4 bases, with 9 bases between. CDR3 DNA sequence: TGTGCCAGCAGCTTAGCGGAGTGGGTAGAGACCCAGTACTTC. Protein sequence: CASSLAEWVETQYF.